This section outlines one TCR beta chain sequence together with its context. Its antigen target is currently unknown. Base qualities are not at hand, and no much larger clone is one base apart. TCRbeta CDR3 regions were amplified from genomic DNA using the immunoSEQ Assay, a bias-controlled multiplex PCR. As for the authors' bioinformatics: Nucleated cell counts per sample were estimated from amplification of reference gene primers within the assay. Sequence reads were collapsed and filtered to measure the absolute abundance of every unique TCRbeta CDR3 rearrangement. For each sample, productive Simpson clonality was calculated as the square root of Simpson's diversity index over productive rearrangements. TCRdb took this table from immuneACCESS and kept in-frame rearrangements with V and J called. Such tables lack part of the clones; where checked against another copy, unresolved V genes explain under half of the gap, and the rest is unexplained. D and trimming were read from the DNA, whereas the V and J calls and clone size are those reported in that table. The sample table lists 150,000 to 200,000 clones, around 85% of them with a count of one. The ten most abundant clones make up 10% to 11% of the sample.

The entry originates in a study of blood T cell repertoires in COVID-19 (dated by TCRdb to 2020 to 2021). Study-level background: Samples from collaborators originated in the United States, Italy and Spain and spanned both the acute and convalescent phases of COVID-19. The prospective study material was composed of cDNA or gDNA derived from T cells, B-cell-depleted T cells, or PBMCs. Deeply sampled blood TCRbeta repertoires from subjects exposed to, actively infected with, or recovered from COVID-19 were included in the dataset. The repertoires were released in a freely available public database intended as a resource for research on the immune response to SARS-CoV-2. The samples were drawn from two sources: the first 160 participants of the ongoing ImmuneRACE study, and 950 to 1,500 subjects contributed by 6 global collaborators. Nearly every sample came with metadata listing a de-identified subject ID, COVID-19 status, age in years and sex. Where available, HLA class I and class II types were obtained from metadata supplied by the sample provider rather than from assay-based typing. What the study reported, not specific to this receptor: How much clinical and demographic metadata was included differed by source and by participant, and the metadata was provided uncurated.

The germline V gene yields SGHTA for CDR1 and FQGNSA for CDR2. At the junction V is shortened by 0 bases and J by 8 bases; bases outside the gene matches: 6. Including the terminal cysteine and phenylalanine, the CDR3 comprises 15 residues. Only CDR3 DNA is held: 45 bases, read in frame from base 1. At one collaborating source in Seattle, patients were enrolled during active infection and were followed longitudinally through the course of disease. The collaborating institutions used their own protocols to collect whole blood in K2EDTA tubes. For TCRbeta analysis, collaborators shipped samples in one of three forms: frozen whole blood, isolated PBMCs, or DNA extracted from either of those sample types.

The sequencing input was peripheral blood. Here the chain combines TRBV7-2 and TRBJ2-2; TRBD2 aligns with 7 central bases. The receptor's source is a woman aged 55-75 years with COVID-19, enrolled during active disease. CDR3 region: CASSLALTSSGELFF. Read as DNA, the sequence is TGTGCCAGCAGCTTAGCCTTGACTAGCTCTGGGGAGCTGTTTTTT.